These 8 T cell receptor beta chains were sequenced from one sample in a study of response to subunit inactivated influenza vaccine (dated by TCRdb to the late 2010s). The receptor library was made with RT-PCR. Sequenced on an Illumina HiSeq 2500. Through fastp at Q25 and MiXCR, TCRdb rebuilt clones from the public reads, retaining in-frame beta chains. Each entry is one CDR3 protein sequence, shown with its most common DNA and genes. Recorded for this sample are about 500,000 distinct CDR3 sequences; more than 15% of them occurred a single time. The ten largest clonotypes hold less than 4% of the sample. This specimen was CD4+ T cells sorted from PBMCs, taken about 23 months after vaccination. Receptors were obtained from a man aged 50 to 75 who received an inactivated influenza vaccine. Donor details come from another sample of the same person, matched by shared clones.

This clonotype turned up a few times. This chain connects TRBV6-2 or TRBV6-3 to TRBJ2-4; a weak D match, TRBD2 (5 bases). The CDR3 covers 16 residues. The germline V gene encodes CDR1 MNHEY and CDR2 SVGEGT. The V gene lost 4 bases and the J gene lost 8 bases, with 21 bases spanning the gap. The CDR3 spells CASSSRHSASSYIQYF. The DNA for the CDR3 is TGTGCCAGCAGTTCTAGACATAGCGCTAGCTCGTACATTCAGTACTTC.

This clonotype was counted only a few times. The V gene is TRBV7-9, the J gene TRBJ2-3; no clear D. In germline, CDR1 is SEHNR, CDR2 FQNEAQ (reference sequence). CDR3 length: 13 amino acids. Trimming left V 1 base short and J 6 bases short, with 8 bases between. The CDR3, as DNA: TGTGCCAGCAGCTTAGAAACGAGGGATACGCAGTATTTT. Translation gives CASSLETRDTQYF.

The rearrangement uses TRBV30 and TRBJ1-5; weak D call: TRBD1 (6 bases). V shed 1 base and J shed 2 bases, with 15 bases lying between them. Germline CDR1 GTSNPN, CDR2 SVGIG (reference sequence). CDR3 length: 16 residues. CDR3 region: CAWSGQEFWGNQPQHF. CDR3 sequence (DNA): TGTGCCTGGAGTGGACAGGAGTTTTGGGGCAATCAGCCCCAGCATTTT.

This clonotype has just a few counts. CDR3 nucleotide sequence: TGTGCCAGCAGTCGAATCCCGGGACAGGGGGCGGATTACGAGCAGTACTTC. Translating gives CASSRIPGQGADYEQYF. The chain employs TRBV12-3 or TRBV12-4 and TRBJ2-7; 12 nucleotides match TRBD1. Trimming took 5 bases from V and 4 from J; bases not matched to a gene: 12. The CDR3 covers 17 residues.

This clonotype was recorded at least ten times. The chain links TRBV7-2 to TRBJ2-5; TRBD1 matches 7 bases. The germline gives CDR1 SGHTA, CDR2 FQGNSA. CDR3 length: 16 residues. V dropped 5 bases and J dropped 5; count of bases not matched to a gene: 14. CDR3 amino acids: CASSERTGQAVETQYF. The DNA for the CDR3 is TGTGCCAGCAGCGAACGGACAGGCCAGGCTGTGGAGACCCAGTACTTC.

The table lists this clonotype with a few counts. V is TRBV12-3 or TRBV12-4 and J is TRBJ2-2, with TRBD1 matching over 7 bases. The CDR3 sequence is 14 residues long. V lost 6 bases to trimming and J lost 3 bases; unmatched junction nucleotides: 4. CDR3 in amino acids: CASSGQAYTGELFF. The CDR3 DNA reads as TGTGCCAGCAGCGGACAGGCCTACACCGGGGAGCTGTTTTTT.

The CDR3, as DNA: TGTGCCAGCAGCTTGCTCGATAGCACAGATACGCAGTATTTT. Amino acids: CASSLLDSTDTQYF. This chain joins TRBV7-9 and TRBJ2-3; D gene unclear. This CDR3 region has 14 residues. Germline values: CDR1 SEHNR, CDR2 FQNEAQ (reference sequence). Trimming pared 3 bases from V and 0 bases from J, leaving 7 bases between.

This clonotype was counted only a few times. The chain links TRBV20-1 to TRBJ2-1, with 9 nucleotides matching TRBD2. In germline, CDR1 is DFQATT, CDR2 SNEGSKA (reference sequence). V lost 6 bases and J lost 8; bases outside the gene matches: 11. CDR3 length: 14 residues. The CDR3 here is CSARPGTSWDEQFF. CDR3 nucleotides: TGCAGTGCCCGCCCCGGGACTAGCTGGGATGAGCAGTTCTTC.